This entry lists 8 T cell receptor beta chains sequenced from one sample in a study of blood T cell repertoires in COVID-19. Clones were sequenced by immunoSEQ multiplex PCR, and TCRdb holds only the in-frame ones, with some missing. The sample carries 290,000 or so clones, 82% recorded once. The sample comprised PBMCs or T cells enriched from blood (not recorded which). These receptors were collected from a man aged 40-49 years who had been exposed to COVID-19.

This chain connects TRBV18 to TRBJ1-2, with TRBD1 as a possible D gene (6 bases). The germline CDR1 and CDR2 sequences are KGHSH and LQKENI. V was pared by 7 bases and J by 2 bases, with 17 bases between. There are 15 residues in the CDR3. The CDR3 DNA reads TGTGCCAGCTTCCAAAACCCAGGGACAAACTATGGCTACACCTTC. Protein sequence: CASFQNPGTNYGYTF.

The gene calls are TRBV7-9 and TRBJ1-6; tentative D call: TRBD1 (5 bases). Germline CDR1 and CDR2: SEHNR and FQNEAQ (reference sequence). Trimming stripped 1 base from V and 10 bases from J, with 20 bases between. There are 17 residues in the CDR3. The DNA of the CDR3 is TGTGCCAGCAGCTTAGGCGGGGGAAGTGCCAATGTGTCACCCCTCCACTTT. It is translated as CASSLGGGSANVSPLHF.

This chain links TRBV12-3 or TRBV12-4 with TRBJ2-7, with 11 bases aligning to TRBD1. The length of the CDR3 is 12 residues. V was pared by 6 bases and J by 6 bases, with 1 base of the junction left unmatched. This CDR3 reads CASRGTGGEQYF. The CDR3 DNA is TGTGCCAGCAGAGGGACAGGGGGCGAGCAGTACTTC.

V is TRBV4-1 and J is TRBJ2-7; 7 bases align to TRBD2. The V segment lost 4 bases and the J segment 4 bases; nucleotides outside the gene matches: 10. Per the germline V gene, CDR1 is MGHRA and CDR2 is YSYEKL. The CDR3 consists of 15 residues. The CDR3, as DNA: TGCGCCAGCAGCCCTGGGGCGGGAGCCTTTTACGAGCAGTACTTC. This sequence encodes CASSPGAGAFYEQYF.

The chain recombines TRBV5-1 with TRBJ1-2; no definite D call. In germline, CDR1 is SGHRS, CDR2 YFSETQ. Trimming took 0 bases from V and 8 from J, leaving 8 bases between them. The length of the CDR3 is 12 residues. The CDR3 DNA reads as TGCGCCAGCAGCTTGGGCCTCGAGGGCTACACCTTC. It specifies CASSLGLEGYTF.

V is TRBV25-1 and J is TRBJ1-2, with D unresolved. Trimming stripped 3 bases from V and 6 bases from J, with 8 bases between. CDR3 length: 12 residues. The V gene's germline CDR1 is MGHDK and CDR2 SYGVNS. In DNA form, the CDR3 reads TGTGCCAGCAGTGACTACAGTGATGGCTACACCTTC. Translation gives CASSDYSDGYTF.

The chain uses TRBV2 and TRBJ2-5, with D unresolved. V shed 4 bases and J shed 5 bases, with 8 bases lying between them. Per germline, CDR1 SNHLY and CDR2 FYNNEI. This CDR3 has 12 amino acids. CDR3 loop: CASSALLETQYF. The CDR3 nucleotides read TGTGCCAGCAGTGCGTTATTGGAGACCCAGTACTTC.

The rearrangement joins TRBV5-1 to TRBJ1-1, with TRBD1 identical over 9 bases. Germline values: CDR1 SGHRS, CDR2 YFSETQ. V was clipped by 0 bases and J by 1 base; unmatched bases: 4. The CDR3 contains 16 residues. The CDR3 coding sequence is TGCGCCAGCAGCTTGGGACTGGGACAGGGGAACACTGAAGCTTTCTTT. It codes for CASSLGLGQGNTEAFF.